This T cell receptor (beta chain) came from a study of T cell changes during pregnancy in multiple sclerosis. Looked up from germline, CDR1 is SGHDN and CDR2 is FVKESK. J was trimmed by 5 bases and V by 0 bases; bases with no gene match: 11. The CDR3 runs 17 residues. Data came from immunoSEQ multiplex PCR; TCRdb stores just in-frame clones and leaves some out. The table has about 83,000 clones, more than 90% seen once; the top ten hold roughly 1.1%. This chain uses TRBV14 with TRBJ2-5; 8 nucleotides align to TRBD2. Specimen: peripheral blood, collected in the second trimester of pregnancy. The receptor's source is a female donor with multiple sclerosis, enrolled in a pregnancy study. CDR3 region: CASSQDLTWAGGETQYF. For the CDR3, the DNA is TGTGCCAGCAGCCAAGATCTTACCTGGGCGGGGGGCGAGACCCAGTACTTC.